The text below deals with one TCR beta chain. MiXCR was run by TCRdb on the 5' RACE reads, yielding one entry per CDR3 protein. This table has roughly 87,000 distinct CDR3 sequences, approximately 15% appearing once. This specimen comes from a study of T cells of healthy individuals. Germline lookup yields CDR1 MDHEN and CDR2 SYDVKM. Trimming took off 2 bases at V and 4 bases at J, with 5 bases between the two ends. CDR3 length equals 12 residues. The TCR originated in a human donor in good health. The V gene is TRBV28, the J gene TRBJ1-1; D unclear. The CDR3 reads CASSLAGTEAFF. The CDR3 DNA sequence: TGTGCCAGCAGTTTAGCAGGCACTGAAGCTTTCTTT. Filled out from reference TRBV28 and TRBJ1-1, the complete variable domain reads DVKVTQSSRYLVKRTGEKVFLECVQDMDHENMFWYRQDPGLGLRLIYFSYDVKMKEKGDIPEGYSVSREKKERFSLILESASTNQTSMYLCASSLAGTEAFFGQGTRLTVV.